A single sample gave rise to the 23 T cell receptor beta chains below, sequenced in a study of cytomegalovirus exposure and HLA in healthy donors. The PCR contained 60 Vbeta and 13 Jbeta primers. Produced via immunoSEQ multiplex PCR; TCRdb's table is partial and in-frame only. The sample carries approximately 120,000 clones, 65% to 90% recorded once. Sequenced: PBMCs. All receptors come from a woman under 40 in good health and CMV-seronegative.

The V gene is TRBV29-1, the J gene TRBJ1-1; D not resolved. This CDR3 has 19 residues. Trimming took off 3 bases at V and 0 bases at J, with 26 bases between the two ends. The germline gives CDR1 SQVTM, CDR2 ANQGSEA. DNA for the CDR3: TGCAGCGTTGAGGACTTTATTACCGGTGAAGCCGAAATGAACACTGAAGCTTTCTTT. Translating it yields CSVEDFITGEAEMNTEAFF.

This chain uses TRBV11-2 with TRBJ2-1; 7 bases fit TRBD2. This CDR3 region has 15 residues. The V and J ends lost 6 bases and 2 bases, in that order; junction bases with no gene match: 7. Per the germline V gene, CDR1 is SGHAT and CDR2 is FQNNGV. For the CDR3, the DNA is TGTGCCAGCAGGCCAATAGCGGGCACCTACAATGAGCAGTTCTTC. Protein sequence: CASRPIAGTYNEQFF.

The chain is built from TRBV6-5 and TRBJ2-7; 7 bases align to TRBD1. The CDR3 contains 13 residues. Germline V gene data show CDR1 as MNHEY and CDR2 as SVGAGI. V shed 8 bases and J 0 bases; nucleotides not matched to a gene: 4. The DNA for the CDR3 is TGTGCCAGCCTGGGGACAGACTCCTACGAGCAGTACTTC. This translates into CASLGTDSYEQYF.

The chain uses TRBV11-2 and TRBJ1-1; 8 bases are a match to TRBD1. The CDR3 covers 13 residues. J was trimmed by 8 bases and V by 0 bases; bases with no gene match: 2. The V gene's germline CDR1 is SGHAT and CDR2 FQNNGV. In nucleotides, the CDR3 is TGTGCCAGCAGCTTAGACCGGACAGGGGAAGCTTTCTTT. Translation gives CASSLDRTGEAFF.

This chain links TRBV19 with TRBJ1-4, with D tentatively TRBD1 (6 bases). Germline CDR1 and CDR2: LNHDA and SQIVND (reference sequence). V was cut by 4 bases and J by 4 bases, with 7 bases left in between. The CDR3 consists of 13 residues. The chain's CDR3 is CASSRQVNEKLFF. The CDR3 region has the DNA TGTGCCAGTAGTAGACAGGTTAATGAAAAACTGTTTTTT.

This chain uses TRBV7-9 with TRBJ2-7; TRBD1 agrees at 8 bases. The germline V gene has CDR1 SEHNR and CDR2 FQNEAQ (reference sequence). The CDR3 is 14 amino acids. Trimming at V came to 4 bases and at J to 5 bases, leaving 7 bases not matched to a gene. Here the CDR3 reads CASSSQGALDEQYF. The DNA for the CDR3 is TGTGCCAGCAGCTCTCAGGGGGCGTTGGACGAGCAGTACTTC. Full variable domain (outside the CDR3, taken from reference TRBV7-9 and TRBJ2-7): DTGVSQNPRHKITKRGQNVTFRCDPISEHNRLYWYRQTLGQGPEFLTYFQNEAQLEKSRLLSDRFSAERPKGSFSTLEIQRTEQGDSAMYLCASSSQGALDEQYFGPGTRLTVT.

The chain uses TRBV5-8 and TRBJ2-2; TRBD2 matches 13 bases. V gave up 4 bases and J gave up 9 bases; unmatched junction bases: 9. Germline CDR1 reads SGHTS; CDR2 reads YDEGEE. The CDR3 is made up of 16 amino acids. DNA for the CDR3: TGTGCCAGCAGCCAAACTAGCGGGAGGGCCGTCCGGGAGCTGTTTTTT. This gives the protein CASSQTSGRAVRELFF. Looking up the rest from reference TRBV5-8 and TRBJ2-2 gives the full variable domain: EAGVTQSPTHLIKTRGQQATLRCSPISGHTSVYWYQQALGLGLQFLLWYDEGEERNRGNFPPRFSGRQFPNYSSELNVNALELEDSALYLCASSQTSGRAVRELFFGEGSRLTVL.

V is TRBV7-6 and J is TRBJ2-3, with D possibly being TRBD2 (7 bases). V lost 1 base, J lost 2 bases, and 16 bases lay in between. Germline V gene lookup returns CDR1 SGHVS and CDR2 FNYEAQ. This CDR3 region has 17 residues. The CDR3 DNA reads TGTGCCAGCAGCTTAGGGGTCGGGGGGCGGTCCACAGATACGCAGTATTTT. Amino acids: CASSLGVGGRSTDTQYF.

The genes are TRBV5-1 and TRBJ2-5; 10 bases align to TRBD1. CDR3 length: 14 amino acids. Germline CDR1 reads SGHRS; CDR2 reads YFSETQ. Trimming took 6 bases from V and 5 from J; bases not matched to a gene: 7. CDR3 nucleotide sequence: TGCGCCAGCATCCTCGACAGGGGGCTGGAGACCCAGTACTTC. Protein product: CASILDRGLETQYF.

CDR3 sequence: CASSRGLAGVREQFF. The CDR3 DNA reads TGTGCCAGCAGCCGCGGACTAGCGGGAGTTCGCGAGCAGTTCTTC. The chain employs TRBV6-4 and TRBJ2-1, with 13 bases aligning to TRBD2. CDR3 length equals 15 residues. Germline V CDR1 and CDR2: MRHNA, SNTAGT. J gave up 10 bases and V 6 bases, and 9 bases lay outside the gene matches.

The genes are TRBV28 and TRBJ2-2; 9 bases align to TRBD2. V lost 8 bases, J lost 7 bases, and 11 bases stayed unmatched. Germline assignment: CDR1 MDHEN and CDR2 SYDVKM. The CDR3 contains 15 residues. CDR3 residues: CASCKGTSRNGELFF. Here the CDR3 DNA reads TGTGCCAGCTGTAAGGGGACTAGCAGAAACGGGGAGCTGTTTTTT.

This clone was found once. The chain links TRBV11-2 to TRBJ2-1; 12 bases match TRBD2. Germline CDR1 SGHAT, CDR2 FQNNGV. With 3 bases clipped from V and 6 bases from J, the junction kept 6 bases outside the gene matches. The CDR3 contains 16 residues. The CDR3 DNA reads TGTGCCAGCAGCTTCGCAAGACTAGCGGGAGTCAATGAGCAGTTCTTC. Translated: CASSFARLAGVNEQFF.

The chain has TRBV29-1 and TRBJ1-1; D unresolved. Germline V lookup: CDR1 SQVTM, CDR2 ANQGSEA. This CDR3 is 11 amino acids long. V gave up 7 bases and J gave up 5 bases, with 11 bases separating them. In nucleotides, the CDR3 is TGCAGCGCTGGGTGGGAGACTGAAGCTTTCTTT. This codes for CSAGWETEAFF.

The chain uses TRBV9 and TRBJ1-1; D might be TRBD1 (6 bases). Germline-derived CDR1 and CDR2 are SGDLS and YYNGEE. This CDR3 has 15 residues. V gave up 0 bases and J gave up 8 bases, with 17 bases separating them. The CDR3 sequence is CASSVVGGASAEAFF. The CDR3 DNA sequence: TGTGCCAGCAGCGTAGTTGGGGGGGCCTCGGCCGAAGCTTTCTTT.

CDR3 region: CASRLAGSTDTQYF. The CDR3 bases are TGTGCCAGCAGACTAGCGGGGAGCACAGATACGCAGTATTTT. This chain joins TRBV28 and TRBJ2-3; 10 bases are shared with TRBD2. The germline CDR1 and CDR2 sequences are MDHEN and SYDVKM. The V gene end was trimmed by 6 bases and the J gene end by 0 bases; junction bases not matched to a gene: 0. CDR3 length: 14 residues.

The rearrangement links TRBV28 to TRBJ2-3, with D possibly being TRBD1 (6 bases). Germline CDR1 reads MDHEN; CDR2 reads SYDVKM. The CDR3 loop spans 15 amino acids. The V gene lost 10 bases and the J gene lost 2 bases, with 19 bases spanning the gap. The CDR3 region is CATSEAGEPTDTQYF. DNA for the CDR3: TGTGCCACCTCCGAAGCAGGGGAACCCACAGATACGCAGTATTTT.

This chain joins TRBV19 and TRBJ2-7; 7 bases are shared with TRBD1. From germline, CDR1 is LNHDA and CDR2 SQIVND (reference sequence). The CDR3 loop spans 15 amino acids. J was trimmed by 1 base and V by 4 bases; bases with no gene match: 7. CDR3: CASSNTGTASYEQYF. In nucleotides, the CDR3 is TGTGCCAGTAGTAATACCGGGACAGCTTCCTACGAGCAGTACTTC. The complete variable domain, with remaining parts taken from reference TRBV19 and TRBJ2-7, reads DGGITQSPKYLFRKEGQNVTLSCEQNLNHDAMYWYRQDPGQGLRLIYYSQIVNDFQKGDIAEGYSVSREKKESFPLTVTSAQKNPTAFYLCASSNTGTASYEQYFGPGTRLTVT.

This chain links TRBV10-3 with TRBJ2-1, with D tentatively TRBD2 (6 bases). The length of the CDR3 is 14 residues. CDR1 is ENHRY and CDR2 is SYGVKD in the germline V gene. V lost 10 bases to trimming and J lost 10 bases, with 23 bases between them. DNA for the CDR3: TGTGCCAGCGGGGCTCAGGCGGGACGAGAAGAGCAGTTCTTC. It specifies CASGAQAGREEQFF.

This clone has only a few counts. The chain is built from TRBV7-9 and TRBJ1-5; 8 nucleotides align to TRBD1. The CDR3 runs 15 residues. V gave up 1 base and J gave up 4 bases; unmatched junction bases: 3. Germline CDR1 and CDR2: SEHNR and FQNEAQ (reference sequence). CDR3 sequence: CASSLVGQENQPQHF. CDR3 in DNA: TGTGCCAGCAGCTTAGTGGGACAGGAGAATCAGCCCCAGCATTTT.

This clone has a handful of counts. The chain employs TRBV10-3 and TRBJ2-6; D perhaps matches TRBD2 (5 bases). Trimming shortened V by 2 bases and J by 4 bases, and 15 bases separated the two germline ends. CDR3 length: 17 residues. Germline V gene sequence: CDR1 ENHRY, CDR2 SYGVKD. DNA for the CDR3: TGTGCCATCAGTGAGCAAGGAGCGGTCGCCGGGGCCAACGTCCTGACTTTC. Translated, it gives CAISEQGAVAGANVLTF.

The chain couples TRBV2 to TRBJ2-3; the match to TRBD2 covers 9 bases. Germline-derived CDR1 and CDR2 are SNHLY and FYNNEI. The V segment lost 4 bases and the J segment 4 bases; nucleotides outside the gene matches: 6. The length of the CDR3 is 15 residues. For the CDR3, the DNA is TGTGCCAGCAGTGGCTTTAGCGGGAGTGCAGATACGCAGTATTTT. Translating it yields CASSGFSGSADTQYF.

This chain connects TRBV5-1 to TRBJ2-7; maybe TRBD1 (6 bases). Trimming cost V 5 bases and J 2 bases, with 11 bases left between them. CDR3 length: 13 residues. Germline CDR1 is SGHRS and CDR2 is YFSETQ. The CDR3 loop is CASRRGTTYEQYF. The CDR3 DNA reads TGCGCCAGCAGGAGGGGGACCACCTACGAGCAGTACTTC. The full variable domain, in which reference TRBV5-1 and TRBJ2-7 provide the parts outside the CDR3, is KAGVTQTPRYLIKTRGQQVTLSCSPISGHRSVSWYQQTPGQGLQFLFEYFSETQRNKGNFPGRFSGRQFSNSRSEMNVSTLELGDSALYLCASRRGTTYEQYFGPGTRLTVT.

CDR3 loop: CASSREGTGETQYF. CDR3 in DNA: TGTGCCAGCAGTCGCGAGGGTACGGGTGAGACCCAGTACTTC. The chain combines TRBV13 with TRBJ2-5, with D perhaps TRBD2 (5 bases). In germline, CDR1 is PRHDT, CDR2 FYEKMQ (reference sequence). The CDR3 spans 14 residues. V was trimmed by 6 bases and J by 5 bases, leaving 16 bases between them.